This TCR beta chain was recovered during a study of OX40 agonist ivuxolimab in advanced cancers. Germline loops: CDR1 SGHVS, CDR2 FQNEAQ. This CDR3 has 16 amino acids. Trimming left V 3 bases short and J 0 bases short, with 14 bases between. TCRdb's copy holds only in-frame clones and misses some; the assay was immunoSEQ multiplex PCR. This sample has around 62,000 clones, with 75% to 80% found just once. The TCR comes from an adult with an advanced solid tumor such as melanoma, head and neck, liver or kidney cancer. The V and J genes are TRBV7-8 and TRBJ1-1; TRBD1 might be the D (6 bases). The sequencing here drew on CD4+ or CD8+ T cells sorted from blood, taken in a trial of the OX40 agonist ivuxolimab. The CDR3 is CASSLGGRSVNTEAFF. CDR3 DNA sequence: TGTGCCAGCAGCTTGGGGGGGCGGTCGGTGAACACTGAAGCTTTCTTT.